The 6 T cell receptor beta chains in this list originate from one sample, sequenced in a study of radiotherapy plus CTLA-4 blockade in lung cancer. The data were produced by immunoSEQ multiplex PCR, yet TCRdb's version contains in-frame clones alone and is incomplete. The table shows about 110,000 clones, with 85% occurring only once. The sequenced sample was peripheral blood, obtained from a patient treated with radiotherapy plus ipilimumab. Receptors originate from a human donor with non-small cell lung cancer that progressed on radiotherapy plus ipilimumab. Some clones in this sample may be carry-over from other donors' samples.

This chain connects TRBV7-2 to TRBJ1-2; D is perhaps TRBD1 (6 bases). Germline CDR1 is SGHTA and CDR2 is FQGNSA. V was clipped by 4 bases and J by 7 bases, with 19 bases between them. This CDR3 region has 15 residues. The CDR3 sequence: CASSYRAVLFSGYTF. CDR3 bases: TGTGCCAGCAGCTACAGGGCTGTCTTGTTCTCTGGCTACACCTTC.

This clone was detected once. The rearrangement links TRBV19 to TRBJ2-7; the D gene is possibly TRBD1 (5 bases). This CDR3 is 16 amino acids long. V shed 0 bases and J shed 3 bases, with 15 bases lying between them. The germline CDR1 and CDR2 sequences are LNHDA and SQIVND (reference sequence). In nucleotides, the CDR3 is TGTGCCAGTAGTATAGATGTGGAGACAGCTCTCTACGAGCAGTACTTC. Amino acid sequence: CASSIDVETALYEQYF.

In regard to this clone: Other DNA sequences from this sample encode an identical CDR3 as well. The chain uses TRBV18 and TRBJ1-5; tentatively, D is TRBD1 (5 bases). V dropped 6 bases and J dropped 0 bases, with 15 bases sitting between them. Germline V gives CDR1 KGHSH, CDR2 LQKENI. The CDR3 is 16 amino acids. Written as DNA, the CDR3 is TGTGCCAGCTCGCCAGGGACCGCGGATAGCAATCAGCCCCAGCATTTT. Its translation: CASSPGTADSNQPQHF.

This clone was observed a single time. CDR3 protein: CASSLLGRGTEAFF. In DNA, the CDR3 is TGTGCCAGCAGCTTACTGGGCAGGGGAACTGAAGCTTTCTTT. The rearrangement links TRBV11-2 to TRBJ1-1; TRBD1 might be the D (6 bases). This CDR3 spans 14 amino acids. Trimming pared 2 bases from V and 5 bases from J, leaving 12 bases between. Germline CDR1 SGHAT, CDR2 FQNNGV. Based on the CDR3 plus reference TRBV11-2 and TRBJ1-1, the full variable domain is EAGVAQSPRYKIIEKRQSVAFWCNPISGHATLYWYQQILGQGPKLLIQFQNNGVVDDSQLPKDRFSAERLKGVDSTLKIQPAKLEDSAVYLCASSLLGRGTEAFFGQGTRLTVV.

Only one count was recorded for this clone. This rearrangement joins TRBV7-2 to TRBJ1-3, with D possibly being TRBD1 (5 bases). Germline loops: CDR1 SGHTA, CDR2 FQGNSA. The CDR3 length is 15 residues. Deletions cut 5 bases from V and 0 bases from J, with 11 bases between. The CDR3, as DNA: TGTGCCAGCAGCCCCCGGGGGTACTCTGGAAACACCATATATTTT. It yields the protein CASSPRGYSGNTIYF.

V gene TRBV7-9 combines with J gene TRBJ2-5; no firm D call. The DNA matches TRBJ2-7 better at its end, which makes the J call doubtful. Germline-derived CDR1 and CDR2 are SEHNR and FQNEAQ (reference sequence). This CDR3 comprises 12 residues. CDR3 sequence: CASSLSPGEQYF. The DNA of the CDR3 is TGTGCCAGCAGCTTATCCCCTGGCGAGCAGTACTTC.